The clone carrying this TCR beta chain has at least ten counts. What it binds is unknown. This record comes from a study of T-cell reconstitution after alpha-beta-depleted transplantation in children. Study-wide results and limits: TCRbeta diversity was high at day 60 in some patients (a result of surviving recipient T cells and thymic progenitors). After transplant, at about two months, alpha-beta T cells were reportedly derived from several hundred expanded graft clones. After one year, T-cell counts and TCRbeta diversity mostly came from new T cells.

Construction of the TCRbeta library involved unique molecular identifiers. TCRdb re-called the PCR reads through MiXCR, storing one row per CDR3 protein. The repertoire includes 250,000 or so distinct CDR3 sequences, around 8% of them detected once, and roughly 5.8% sits in the top ten. J was trimmed by 9 bases and V by 11 bases; bases with no gene match: 13. CDR3 length: 13 amino acids. CDR1 and CDR2 (germline): PRHDT, FYEKMQ (reference sequence). The source material was PBMCs, mostly from graft donor cells, sampled 180 days after TCRalphabeta/CD19-depleted stem cell transplant. The rearrangement uses TRBV13 and TRBJ2-1; 7 bases align to TRBD2. The receptor was derived from a male patient between 5 and 17 years old who had a stem cell transplant for acute lymphoblastic leukemia, so the T cells may come from the graft donor. This CDR3 is CACRAPGGSEQFF. The CDR3 DNA reads as TGTGCCTGCCGGGCCCCGGGGGGTAGTGAGCAGTTCTTC.